The clone carrying this TCR beta chain was seen just once. Its antigen is currently unknown. Some clones are missing from TCRdb's copy, which holds only in-frame ones; the method was immunoSEQ multiplex PCR. The table lists about 40,000 clones, about four fifths of them singletons. The data were obtained in a study of STAT5B mutations in CD4+ large granular lymphocyte leukemia. Study-wide points: No patients shared main leukemic clonotypes, though around 24% appeared at low frequency elsewhere.

CDR1 and CDR2 from the germline V gene are SGHDT and YYEEEE. Trimming removed 0 bases from V and 10 bases from J; junction bases left unmatched: 9. The CDR3 runs 16 residues. The sample taken for sequencing was CD4+ T cells from blood buffy coats. This TCR came from a human donor in good health. This rearrangement joins TRBV5-6 to TRBJ2-4; 11 positions match TRBD2. Here the CDR3 DNA reads TGTGCCAGCAGCTTGGTGGATAGCGGGGGGGGAAGGATTCAGTACTTC. Residues: CASSLVDSGGGRIQYF.